This T cell receptor (beta chain) was recorded in a study of blood T cell repertoires in COVID-19. The germline gives CDR1 SGHRS, CDR2 YFSETQ. Trimming removed 1 base at V and 4 bases at J, with 14 bases between. The CDR3 sequence is 15 residues long. Clones were read by immunoSEQ multiplex PCR, and TCRdb kept only the in-frame ones, dropping some. The table records 65,000 to 90,000 clones, around 80% of them present only once. V is TRBV5-1 and J is TRBJ1-1; no definite D call. Material: peripheral blood. The sequence was collected from a woman over 75 with active or convalescent COVID-19. The CDR3 protein is CASSLSGEGGTEAFF. DNA of the CDR3: TGCGCCAGCAGCTTGTCAGGTGAGGGAGGCACTGAAGCTTTCTTT.